This passage covers 30 T cell receptor beta chains from one sample sequenced in a study of Ad26.COV2.S vaccination and SARS-CoV-2 variants (dated by TCRdb to 2020 to 2022). Library construction relied on the immunoSEQ multiplex PCR assay. Sourced from immuneACCESS, this table was stored by TCRdb with only in-frame sequences that have V and J called. A share of the clones is absent; for the studies checked, an unresolved V gene accounts for under half, and the remainder has no known explanation. The sample data list about 680,000 clones, and roughly 90% of these were observed just once. The ten top clones hold approximately 1.5% of the sample. The sample's treatment or condition label, in plain terms: roughly 18 received Ad26.COV2.S at low or high dose, single or two shots; several received placebo; per-sample allocation not given. Repertoires of vaccine and placebo recipients were sequenced from samples taken on day 63 after the first injection.

The sample was peripheral blood, taken in a trial of Ad26.COV2.S vaccine versus placebo. All receptors derive from a person aged 18 to 59 who received the Ad26.COV2.S COVID-19 vaccine or a placebo.

This clone was seen more than once but under ten times. The V call is TRBV3-1 (or the pseudogene TRBV3-2), the J call TRBJ2-3; no reliable D call. Germline CDR1 reads LGHDT; CDR2 reads YNNKEL (reference sequence). The V and J ends lost 0 bases and 3 bases respectively, with 13 bases between them. The CDR3 is made up of 16 amino acids. Written as DNA, the CDR3 is TGTGCCAGCAGCCAAGATTTGGAGAGGCCAACAGATACGCAGTATTTT. Residues: CASSQDLERPTDTQYF.

The chain joins TRBV7-2 to TRBJ1-6; 7 bases are shared with TRBD1. This CDR3 has 14 residues. Germline loops: CDR1 SGHTA, CDR2 FQGNSA. The V and J ends lost 4 bases and 11 bases, in that order; junction bases with no gene match: 8. DNA of the CDR3: TGTGCCAGCAGCTCTAACCCGACAGGGCCACCCCTCCACTTT. Protein product: CASSSNPTGPPLHF. The full variable domain, rest sourced from reference TRBV7-2 and TRBJ1-6, is GAGVSQSPSNKVTEKGKDVELRCDPISGHTALYWYRQSLGQGLEFLIYFQGNSAPDKSGLPSDRFSAERTGGSVSTLTIQRTQQEDSAVYLCASSSNPTGPPLHFGNGTRLTVT.

The gene calls are TRBV7-2 and TRBJ1-5; D is unresolved. The CDR3 consists of 15 residues. Germline CDR1 reads SGHTA; CDR2 reads FQGNSA. Trimming shortened V by 1 base and J by 5 bases, and 12 bases separated the two germline ends. In DNA, the CDR3 is TGTGCCAGCAGCTTAGGTGGATCTCGGTATCAGCCCCAGCATTTT. Its translation is CASSLGGSRYQPQHF.

The chain has TRBV5-1 and TRBJ2-7; TRBD2 matches 7 bases. This CDR3 comprises 14 residues. Trimming took 2 bases from V and 5 from J; bases not matched to a gene: 7. The V gene's germline CDR1 is SGHRS and CDR2 YFSETQ. As DNA, the CDR3 is TGCGCCAGCAGCTTTGGGGGAGGGCCTAACGAGCAGTACTTC. It is translated as CASSFGGGPNEQYF.

CDR3 residues: CASRQYRGFEKLFF. The CDR3 coding sequence is TGTGCCAGCAGGCAGTACAGGGGGTTTGAAAAACTGTTTTTT. The V call is TRBV5-8, the J call TRBJ1-4, with TRBD1 identical over 8 bases. Per the germline V gene, CDR1 is SGHTS and CDR2 is YDEGEE. This CDR3 contains 14 residues. The V and J ends lost 5 bases and 7 bases, in that order; junction bases with no gene match: 7.

The rearrangement links TRBV23-1 to TRBJ2-7, with a tentative D call TRBD2 (5 bases). TRBV23-1 is designated an ORF whose function remains uncertain. Trimming left V 0 bases short and J 4 bases short, with 22 bases between. CDR3 length: 18 residues. CDR3 nucleotides: TGCGCCAGCAGTCAATCGCGGGCACCGGGATCCCTTAATTACGAGCAGTACTTC. Translated, it gives CASSQSRAPGSLNYEQYF.

The gene calls are TRBV5-1 and TRBJ2-1; D is unresolved. From germline, CDR1 is SGHRS and CDR2 YFSETQ. Trimming stripped 1 base from V and 10 bases from J, with 9 bases between. The CDR3 length is 12 residues. CDR3 sequence: CASSLTVGEQFF. CDR3 bases: TGCGCCAGCAGCTTGACAGTGGGCGAGCAGTTCTTC.

V and J are TRBV7-3 and TRBJ1-2, with 7 bases fitting TRBD1. The V and J ends lost 9 bases and 0 bases, in that order; junction bases with no gene match: 4. In germline, CDR1 is SGHTA, CDR2 FQGTGA. CDR3 length: 13 amino acids. As DNA, the CDR3 is TGTGCCAGTGGGAGGGGGCCTAACTATGGCTACACCTTC. Translating gives CASGRGPNYGYTF.

The chain is built from TRBV5-1 and TRBJ2-1, with 9 bases identical to TRBD1. The CDR3 has 14 residues. Germline V gene sequence: CDR1 SGHRS, CDR2 YFSETQ. Unmatched junction bases numbered 7, after V lost 4 bases and J lost 8 bases. This CDR3 is CASSPDRGSYEQFF. CDR3 nucleotide sequence: TGCGCCAGCAGCCCGGACAGGGGTAGTTATGAGCAGTTCTTC.

This rearrangement joins TRBV29-1 to TRBJ1-2; D unclear. This CDR3 comprises 10 residues. Trimming cost V 7 bases and J 3 bases, with 6 bases left between them. Germline CDR1 reads SQVTM; CDR2 reads ANQGSEA. The CDR3 sequence: CSAMDYGYTF. The CDR3 region has the DNA TGCAGCGCCATGGACTATGGCTACACCTTC.

V gene TRBV4-3 combines with J gene TRBJ1-1; D might be TRBD1 (5 bases). The CDR3 is 19 amino acids. The germline V gene encodes CDR1 LGHNA and CDR2 YSLEER. V lost 0 bases, J lost 5 bases, and 25 bases lay in between. Here the CDR3 reads CASSQDGTKVGNGRTEAFF. The CDR3 coding sequence is TGCGCCAGCAGCCAAGATGGGACTAAAGTGGGAAATGGGAGGACTGAAGCTTTCTTT.

The rearrangement links TRBV10-3 to TRBJ1-5; TRBD1 is a possible D gene (5 bases). This CDR3 is 14 amino acids long. Trimming left V 0 bases short and J 6 bases short, with 9 bases between. The germline V gene encodes CDR1 ENHRY and CDR2 SYGVKD. In DNA form, the CDR3 reads TGTGCCATCAGTGAGTCTTTGGGGGTTCAGCCCCAGCATTTT. Residues: CAISESLGVQPQHF.

On this clone itself: Other DNA sequences in this sample translate to the same CDR3. The chain employs TRBV30 and TRBJ1-1; D possibly corresponds to TRBD1 (6 bases). V was cut by 4 bases and J by 4 bases, with 13 bases left in between. The CDR3 runs to 13 residues. Germline assignment: CDR1 GTSNPN and CDR2 SVGIG (reference sequence). CDR3 nucleotides: TGTGCCTGGACAAAGGGGGGGGGCACTGAAGCTTTCTTT. Residues: CAWTKGGGTEAFF.

The rearrangement links TRBV18 to TRBJ2-7; D possibly corresponds to TRBD1 (6 bases). Trimming took off 2 bases at V and 3 bases at J, with 14 bases between the two ends. Per the germline V gene, CDR1 is KGHSH and CDR2 is LQKENI. The CDR3 runs to 15 residues. The CDR3 is CASSPTPGHIYEQYF. DNA of the CDR3: TGTGCCAGCTCACCAACACCGGGACACATCTACGAGCAGTACTTC.

This chain connects TRBV4-2 to TRBJ1-3, with unresolved D. The V gene's germline CDR1 is LGHNA and CDR2 YNFKEQ. The CDR3 has 15 amino acids. V lost 1 base, J lost 5 bases, and 12 bases lay in between. CDR3 in DNA: TGTGCCAGCAGCCAAGGCGGGTCCCGCAGAAACACCATATATTTT. It encodes CASSQGGSRRNTIYF.

This clone occurred a few times. The genes are TRBV7-2 and TRBJ1-3; the D is unclear. V was pared by 1 base and J by 3 bases, with 4 bases between. There are 13 residues in the CDR3. The germline CDR1 and CDR2 sequences are SGHTA and FQGNSA. CDR3 sequence: CASSLVDGNTIYF. DNA of the CDR3: TGTGCCAGCAGCTTAGTAGATGGAAACACCATATATTTT.

The genes are TRBV3-1 (or the pseudogene TRBV3-2) and TRBJ1-1; the D is unclear. In germline, CDR1 is LGHDT, CDR2 YNNKEL (reference sequence). V lost 1 base to trimming and J lost 1 base, with 19 bases between them. This CDR3 has 18 residues. The CDR3 DNA is TGTGCCAGCAGCCAAGGAGGAAGGGTCCCTTACTCGAACACTGAAGCTTTCTTT. Translating it yields CASSQGGRVPYSNTEAFF.

The chain links TRBV27 to TRBJ2-3, with TRBD2 as a possible D gene (7 bases). CDR1 is MNHEY, CDR2 SMNVEV, per germline (reference sequence). V was trimmed by 6 bases and J by 2 bases, leaving 24 bases between them. The CDR3 spans 18 residues. The CDR3 DNA sequence: TGTGCCAGCAGCCGCCCGATTCGGGACGGGGGGCTCACAGATACGCAGTATTTT. Protein sequence: CASSRPIRDGGLTDTQYF.

This chain joins TRBV5-1 and TRBJ2-7; D perhaps matches TRBD2 (5 bases). Germline assignment: CDR1 SGHRS and CDR2 YFSETQ. V was pared by 0 bases and J by 3 bases, with 10 bases between. This CDR3 region has 14 residues. Here the CDR3 reads CASSLVAEDYEQYF. CDR3 coding DNA: TGCGCCAGCAGCTTGGTGGCGGAGGACTACGAGCAGTACTTC.

The chain joins TRBV18 to TRBJ1-5; TRBD1 matches at 12 bases. This CDR3 spans 17 amino acids. In germline, CDR1 is KGHSH, CDR2 LQKENI. Trimming took 0 bases from V and 6 from J; bases not matched to a gene: 6. In DNA form, the CDR3 reads TGTGCCAGCTCACCACCGACGGGACAGGGGGCAAGTCAGCCCCAGCATTTT. Translating gives CASSPPTGQGASQPQHF.

The chain links TRBV7-9 to TRBJ1-4; a weak D match, TRBD1 (6 bases). CDR3 length equals 15 residues. Germline lookup yields CDR1 SEHNR and CDR2 FQNEAQ (reference sequence). V lost 7 bases and J lost 8, with 20 bases in between. The CDR3 sequence: CASTPLGGAPEKLFF. The CDR3 DNA follows: TGTGCCAGCACCCCCCTGGGGGGGGCGCCCGAAAAACTGTTTTTT.

The V gene is TRBV15, the J gene TRBJ1-1; no clear D gene. The ends were cut back, 1 base at V and 3 bases at J, with 9 bases in the middle. The CDR3 is made up of 14 amino acids. Germline lookup yields CDR1 LNHNV and CDR2 YYDKDF (reference sequence). CDR3: CATSRVRVYTEAFF. CDR3 in DNA: TGTGCCACCAGCAGAGTGCGGGTCTACACTGAAGCTTTCTTT.

The gene calls are TRBV6-5 and TRBJ1-5; a weak D match, TRBD1 (5 bases). The germline gives CDR1 MNHEY, CDR2 SVGAGI. This CDR3 region has 13 residues. V lost 2 bases and J 8 bases, leaving 10 bases between the germline ends. CDR3 bases: TGTGCCAGCAGTTACGGGACCTGGGAGCCCCAGCATTTT. As protein: CASSYGTWEPQHF.

A few counts support this clone. This chain joins TRBV14 and TRBJ1-6; TRBD1 might be the D (6 bases). Trimming took 0 bases from V and 7 from J, leaving 19 bases between them. Germline-derived CDR1 and CDR2 are SGHDN and FVKESK. This CDR3 is 18 amino acids long. CDR3 residues: CASSQDLGGVSGNSPLHF. CDR3 coding DNA: TGTGCCAGCAGCCAAGATCTCGGGGGCGTTTCTGGGAATTCACCCCTCCACTTT.

The chain is built from TRBV18 and TRBJ2-5; D is uncertain. This CDR3 region has 11 residues. V shed 6 bases and J shed 1 base, with 3 bases lying between them. CDR1 and CDR2 from the germline V gene are KGHSH and LQKENI. CDR3 DNA sequence: TGTGCCAGCTCCGCCCAAGAGACCCAGTACTTC. It translates to CASSAQETQYF.

This clone came up a few times. The V and J genes are TRBV7-2 and TRBJ2-1; D not resolved. The CDR3 covers 14 residues. The ends were cut back, 2 bases at V and 5 bases at J, with 10 bases in the middle. Germline-derived CDR1 and CDR2 are SGHTA and FQGNSA. CDR3 amino acids: CASSLYGPNNEQFF. The CDR3 nucleotides read TGTGCCAGCAGCTTATATGGGCCCAACAATGAGCAGTTCTTC.

The rearrangement uses TRBV10-3 and TRBJ2-2; no clear D. Germline V gives CDR1 ENHRY, CDR2 SYGVKD. This CDR3 has 14 amino acids. V was shortened by 6 bases and J by 7 bases, with 15 bases between the two germline ends. CDR3 amino acids: CAISRGESNGELFF. DNA of the CDR3: TGTGCCATCAGCCGTGGTGAATCTAACGGGGAGCTGTTTTTT.

The rearrangement links TRBV12-5 to TRBJ1-5; perhaps TRBD1 as D (6 bases). CDR1 LGHNT and CDR2 FRNRAP come from the germline V gene. Trimming removed 0 bases from V and 4 bases from J, with 19 bases in between. This CDR3 contains 18 residues. This CDR3 reads CASGLVLGHREGNQPQHF. CDR3 nucleotides: TGTGCTAGTGGTTTGGTACTGGGACACCGGGAAGGAAATCAGCCCCAGCATTTT.

The V call is TRBV2, the J call TRBJ2-5; a weak D match, TRBD2 (5 bases). V lost 8 bases, J lost 5 bases, and 21 bases lay in between. Germline V gives CDR1 SNHLY, CDR2 FYNNEI. This CDR3 is 15 amino acids long. The DNA for the CDR3 is TGTGCCAGCGTGAGGGAGAGCGCTGGGCAGGAGACCCAGTACTTC. It specifies CASVRESAGQETQYF.

The chain has TRBV30 and TRBJ1-1; maybe TRBD1 (5 bases). V gave up 2 bases and J gave up 6 bases, with 13 bases separating them. Germline V CDR1 and CDR2: GTSNPN, SVGIG (reference sequence). The CDR3 runs to 13 residues. CDR3 nucleotides: TGTGCCTGGAGTAGGGGAACTCGCGCTGAAGCTTTCTTT. Amino acids: CAWSRGTRAEAFF.